This TCR beta chain was captured in a study of T cells in Graves' hyperthyroidism and ophthalmopathy (dated by TCRdb to the late 2010s). For the study in its entirety: Peripheral blood was collected at initial diagnosis, before any treatment. TCR V-J signatures able to tell the groups apart were searched for in a discovery cohort of about a hundred patients, of whom under 45 had Graves' ophthalmopathy and some 60 had stable Graves' hyperthyroidism. An independent validation cohort of fewer than 20 hyperthyroidism patients and 15 or so patients who later progressed to ophthalmopathy tested prospective prediction of ophthalmopathy. The roughly 100 discovery patients were randomly split 7:3 into training and test sets. Thyroid tissue and blood T-cell repertoires from six or seven Graves' hyperthyroidism patients were also compared in the study. After blood sampling, hyperthyroidism patients were treated with methimazole at a starting dose of 30 mg daily, and ophthalmopathy patients were treated with high-dose intravenous methylprednisolone. The paper describes TCR Vbeta CDR3 sequencing of 135 peripheral blood samples, made up of around 41 ophthalmopathy patients, over 70 hyperthyroidism patients and 17 progressor patients.

The full study reports these points: In cross-validation, a model built on a 13 V-J signature told ophthalmopathy apart from stable hyperthyroidism with 87.88% sensitivity and around 84% specificity, and in testing the same model reached 80%/75%. In validation, the model predicted progression to ophthalmopathy a median of 6.5 months before onset, with about 70% sensitivity and nearly 75% specificity. No statistical method was used to fix the sample size in advance, and group allocation was not hidden from the investigators. Blood samples also contained most of the expanded thyroid clonotypes (frequency above 0.001), which suggests that blood repertoires may reflect thyroid immune responses.

Spanning cysteine to phenylalanine, the CDR3 consists of 14 amino acids. The entry retains the CDR3 DNA only, 42 bases that are in frame from base 1. The V end loses 5 bases and the J end loses 9 bases, and a stretch of 19 bases separates them. For CDR1 and CDR2, the germline V gene lists MNHEY and SVGEGT. In the ophthalmopathy patients, disease was moderately to severely active, with a Clinical Activity Score of 3 or more, a NOSPECS grade of 4 or more, and a duration of less than 3 months. Exclusion was applied to patients with uncontrolled infections, other autoimmune diseases, pregnancy or lactation. Clinical symptoms, serum thyroxine and TRAb, thyroid ultrasound, and orbital computed tomography formed the basis for the diagnoses. PBMCs were isolated from roughly 10 ml of fresh peripheral blood by Ficoll-Paque density gradient centrifugation. Total RNA was extracted with Trizol reagent, and quality was checked on an Agilent 2100 Bioanalyzer.

TCR beta CDR3 regions were amplified from RNA transcripts. The first round of RT-PCR for the TCR CDR3 was performed with the HTBI primer set and the Qiagen OneStep RT-PCR kit. A second multiplex PCR round built the libraries, followed by size selection and purification. The libraries were sequenced on an Illumina HiSeq2000 using paired-end 100 bp reads. The paper's data handling went like this. Raw data were processed with SOAPnuke, discarding reads with adapters, uncalled bases, mean Phred below 15, or no exact constant-primer or identifier match. High-quality paired reads were merged with COPE v1.2.5, and unique nucleotide sequences were defined as clonotypes. MiTCR v1.1 was used to align clonotypes to the IMGT TRBV, TRBD and TRBJ reference segments. The analysis included only V-J combinations with a frequency above 0.0001, which together covered around 99% of the repertoires. A TCS score was defined as the ratio of F50 (clonal expansion) to E x V (chaos), with BLOSUM62-based TCRdist applied between CDR3 peptides within each V-J. Welch's t-statistics and random forest reduced around 520 V-J features to 13, which were used in a naive Bayes classifier (R e1071). TCRdb reworked the public reads: Q25 trimming with fastp, MiXCR clone assembly, productive beta chains retained. Each record represents a unique CDR3 protein, reported with the most common genes and DNA among its rows. The V and J calls here are based on TCRdb, not the publication. The sample includes approximately 570,000 distinct CDR3 sequences, with about 20% observed a single time. Roughly 50% of the sample lies in the top ten.

In regard to this clonotype: The antigen this receptor binds is unknown. Base quality data are lacking; no much larger clone is found one base away.

The sequenced material came from blood. The source is a man aged 40-49 years with Graves' ophthalmopathy. Recombination connected TRBV6-2 or TRBV6-3 to TRBJ1-2, and the D gene may be TRBD1, 6 bases matching. At the DNA level, the sequence is TGTGCCAGCAGTAAAGGACAGCCCGGGATAAGCTACACCTTC. It codes for CASSKGQPGISYTF.